The T cell receptor (beta chain) described here comes from a study of T cell responses to AZD1222 COVID-19 vaccine. Per the germline V gene, CDR1 is SEHNR and CDR2 is FQNEAQ (reference sequence). This CDR3 has 16 amino acids. The germline V and J ends were trimmed by 4 bases and 2 bases, with 12 bases remaining between them. Worth noting for this clone: The antigen is undetermined.

Overall study results and limits: Baseline testing showed seropositivity in only six AZD1222 recipients. An increase in Spike-specific TCR breadth and depth was observed after two AZD1222 doses. Donors were largely white British and mainly female; clonal diversity was possibly underestimated.

Using immunoSEQ multiplex PCR, the repertoire was profiled, and TCRdb retains in-frame clones only, with some absent. The top ten clones hold less than 9.5% of a sample with roughly 140,000 clones, 92% of them seen once. This specimen was peripheral blood, taken 28 days after the second AZD1222 dose. This chain uses TRBV7-9 with TRBJ2-6; no clear D. The clonotype comes from an adult who received the AZD1222 COVID-19 vaccine. The CDR3, as DNA: TGTGCCAGCAGCTCCCCCCCTGGTCCTGGGGCCAACGTCCTGACTTTC. Its translation: CASSSPPGPGANVLTF. Full variable domain (rest looked up from reference TRBV7-9 and TRBJ2-6): DTGVSQNPRHKITKRGQNVTFRCDPISEHNRLYWYRQTLGQGPEFLTYFQNEAQLEKSRLLSDRFSAERPKGSFSTLEIQRTEQGDSAMYLCASSSPPGPGANVLTFGAGSRLTVL.